The 31 T cell receptor beta chains reported below all come from one sample, sequenced in a study of shared clonotypes between healthy human individuals. The method was immunoSEQ multiplex PCR; TCRdb's version includes in-frame clones alone and lacks a portion of them. The data show about 2 million clones, with about 95% seen just once and roughly 1.2% held by the top ten. Naive-designated CD8 cells lacked CD45RO, were positively enriched for CCR7, and omitted terminally differentiated effector memory CD45RA+ cells. The sample consisted of naive CD8+ T cells sorted from blood. The source of these receptors is a man younger than 30 in good health.

Comment on this clone: In the same sample, other DNA sequences code for this CDR3. The chain uses TRBV27 and TRBJ2-7; TRBD2 agrees at 7 bases. The germline V gene encodes CDR1 MNHEY and CDR2 SMNVEV (reference sequence). This CDR3 is 14 amino acids long. J lost 3 bases, V lost 3 bases, and 5 bases had no gene match. The CDR3 DNA reads TGTGCCAGCAGTTTGTTCGGGGGGAACTACGAGCAGTACTTC. Protein sequence: CASSLFGGNYEQYF.

This chain uses TRBV9 with TRBJ2-7, with D perhaps being TRBD1 or TRBD2 (5 bases each). Trimming pared 2 bases from V and 6 bases from J, leaving 12 bases between. The CDR3 loop spans 13 amino acids. Germline CDR1 is SGDLS and CDR2 is YYNGEE. CDR3: CASSVGDAGEQYF. The CDR3 DNA sequence: TGTGCCAGCAGCGTGGGGGACGCCGGCGAGCAGTACTTC.

This clone came up a few times. The sample contains more than one DNA sequence encoding this CDR3. The chain is built from TRBV7-9 and TRBJ1-1; the D is unclear. The length of the CDR3 is 11 residues. V dropped 2 bases and J dropped 6 bases, with 4 bases sitting between them. Germline V lookup: CDR1 SEHNR, CDR2 FQNEAQ (reference sequence). This chain's CDR3 is CASSLPAEAFF. The CDR3 coding sequence is TGTGCCAGCAGCTTACCGGCTGAAGCTTTCTTT. Variable domain in full (rest from reference TRBV7-9 and TRBJ1-1): DTGVSQNPRHKITKRGQNVTFRCDPISEHNRLYWYRQTLGQGPEFLTYFQNEAQLEKSRLLSDRFSAERPKGSFSTLEIQRTEQGDSAMYLCASSLPAEAFFGQGTRLTVV.

The rearrangement links TRBV30 to TRBJ1-1; no clear D gene. Trimming removed 3 bases from V and 5 bases from J, with 13 bases in between. Germline values: CDR1 GTSNPN, CDR2 SVGIG (reference sequence). This CDR3 comprises 13 residues. The CDR3: CAWSHDRGTEAFF. CDR3 DNA: TGTGCCTGGAGCCATGACCGGGGAACTGAAGCTTTCTTT.

The chain employs TRBV6-1 and TRBJ2-7; D unclear. This CDR3 has 13 residues. The germline CDR1 and CDR2 sequences are MNHNS and SASEGT. The V end lost 1 base, the J end lost 3 bases, and 7 bases lay between the germline ends. Here the CDR3 reads CASSEDLLYEQYF. The DNA of the CDR3 is TGTGCCAGCAGTGAAGATCTGCTCTACGAGCAGTACTTC.

The V gene is TRBV5-4, the J gene TRBJ2-7, with D uncertain. V lost 4 bases, J lost 0 bases, and 8 bases lay in between. The CDR3 consists of 13 residues. Germline CDR1 SGHNT, CDR2 YYREEE (reference sequence). This CDR3 reads CASSSPDSYEQYF. CDR3 nucleotide sequence: TGTGCCAGCAGCAGCCCTGACTCCTACGAGCAGTACTTC.

This chain joins TRBV10-1 and TRBJ1-1; possibly TRBD1 for D (5 bases). The CDR3 extends over 14 amino acids. In germline, CDR1 is WNHNN, CDR2 SYGVQD (reference sequence). Trimming removed 2 bases at V and 6 bases at J, with 13 bases between. CDR3 protein: CASSEAGRTPEAFF. In nucleotides, the CDR3 is TGCGCCAGCAGTGAGGCAGGGAGGACTCCTGAAGCTTTCTTT.

V usage is TRBV7-6 and J usage is TRBJ2-7, with TRBD1 identical over 7 bases. Germline V gene data show CDR1 as SGHVS and CDR2 as FNYEAQ. The V gene end was trimmed by 2 bases and the J gene end by 0 bases; junction bases not matched to a gene: 7. The CDR3 totals 16 residues. CDR3 in amino acids: CASSLKIGGGSYEQYF. CDR3 nucleotides: TGTGCCAGCAGCTTAAAAATAGGGGGCGGCTCCTACGAGCAGTACTTC.

In its sample, this clone was seen once. V gene TRBV27 combines with J gene TRBJ2-2; the D call may be TRBD1 or TRBD2 (5 bases each). V was clipped by 0 bases and J by 7 bases, with 15 bases between them. Germline values: CDR1 MNHEY, CDR2 SMNVEV (reference sequence). The CDR3 has 16 amino acids. In nucleotides, the CDR3 is TGTGCCAGCAGTTTATCGCTCAGGGAGTACAACGGGGAGCTGTTTTTT. Translation gives CASSLSLREYNGELFF.

The chain is built from TRBV27 and TRBJ2-7, with a possible D match to TRBD2 (5 bases). Trimming took 1 base from V and 5 from J, leaving 12 bases between them. This CDR3 is built from 14 residues. CDR1 and CDR2 (germline): MNHEY, SMNVEV (reference sequence). CDR3 loop: CASSLLGDPHEQYF. CDR3 coding DNA: TGTGCCAGCAGTTTATTGGGAGACCCCCACGAGCAGTACTTC.

This chain connects TRBV5-6 to TRBJ1-6; D not certain. This CDR3 spans 18 amino acids. V shed 4 bases and J shed 7 bases, with 24 bases lying between them. In germline, CDR1 is SGHDT, CDR2 YYEEEE. CDR3 sequence (DNA): TGTGCCAGCAGCGCCCTAGCAGAGGCCTTGAGGTTAAATTCACCCCTCCACTTT. This translates into CASSALAEALRLNSPLHF.

With regard to this clone: Other DNA sequences in the sample encode the same CDR3. The chain uses TRBV9 and TRBJ2-1; D possibly uses TRBD1 or TRBD2 (5 bases each). V gave up 3 bases and J gave up 10 bases, with 8 bases separating them. CDR3 length: 11 residues. The V gene's germline CDR1 is SGDLS and CDR2 YYNGEE. CDR3 DNA: TGTGCCAGCAGCGGTGGGGGAGAGCAGTTCTTC. The encoded protein is CASSGGGEQFF.

CDR3 nucleotide sequence: TGTGCCAGCAGCGTAGAAGAGGGAGCGGTCGGGGAGCTGTTTTTT. It yields the protein CASSVEEGAVGELFF. The chain uses TRBV9 and TRBJ2-2; TRBD2 is a possible D gene (5 bases). The CDR3 contains 15 residues. Germline CDR1 reads SGDLS; CDR2 reads YYNGEE. V lost 0 bases, J lost 7 bases, and 13 bases lay in between.

V gene TRBV27 combines with J gene TRBJ2-3; possibly TRBD2 for D (6 bases). This CDR3 has 15 amino acids. In germline, CDR1 is MNHEY, CDR2 SMNVEV (reference sequence). V was shortened by 8 bases and J by 2 bases, with 17 bases between the two germline ends. CDR3 nucleotides: TGTGCCAGCCCCGGTCGAGGACTATACACAGATACGCAGTATTTT. This encodes CASPGRGLYTDTQYF.

This chain uses TRBV30 with TRBJ1-5; 8 nucleotides match TRBD1. Germline CDR1 reads GTSNPN; CDR2 reads SVGIG (reference sequence). J was trimmed by 6 bases and V by 2 bases; bases with no gene match: 6. The CDR3 consists of 14 residues. CDR3 in DNA: TGTGCCTGGAGTCGGACAGGGTGGATTCAGCCCCAGCATTTT. This encodes CAWSRTGWIQPQHF.

The chain combines TRBV7-9 with TRBJ2-2; TRBD1 matches 7 bases. CDR3 length: 16 amino acids. V trimming: 1 base; J trimming: 1 base; junction bases outside the gene matches: 3. CDR1 and CDR2 (germline): SEHNR, FQNEAQ (reference sequence). CDR3 nucleotide sequence: TGTGCCAGCAGCTTAGAAGACAGGGAGAACACCGGGGAGCTGTTTTTT. Its protein product is CASSLEDRENTGELFF. Based on the CDR3 plus reference TRBV7-9 and TRBJ2-2, the full variable domain is DTGVSQNPRHKITKRGQNVTFRCDPISEHNRLYWYRQTLGQGPEFLTYFQNEAQLEKSRLLSDRFSAERPKGSFSTLEIQRTEQGDSAMYLCASSLEDRENTGELFFGEGSRLTVL.

CDR3 amino acids: CASWDLSSYEQYF. Written as DNA, the CDR3 is TGTGCCAGCTGGGACCTTAGCTCCTACGAGCAGTACTTC. The chain combines TRBV27 with TRBJ2-7; D assignment may be TRBD1 or TRBD2 (5 bases each). The CDR3 runs 13 residues. V gave up 8 bases and J gave up 0 bases, with 11 bases separating them. The germline gives CDR1 MNHEY, CDR2 SMNVEV (reference sequence).

About this clone itself: This sample also contains other DNA sequences that code for the same CDR3. This chain joins TRBV9 and TRBJ2-7; no definite D call. The CDR3 runs 14 residues. Deletions cut 0 bases from V and 0 bases from J, with 7 bases between. The germline V gene has CDR1 SGDLS and CDR2 YYNGEE. The CDR3: CASSVGHTSYEQYF. Written as DNA, the CDR3 is TGTGCCAGCAGCGTAGGACACACCTCCTACGAGCAGTACTTC.

The V and J genes are TRBV9 and TRBJ2-1; 14 bases map to TRBD2. The CDR3 contains 16 residues. Per the germline V gene, CDR1 is SGDLS and CDR2 is YYNGEE. Germline trimming cut 5 bases from V and 6 bases from J; bases unmatched to any gene: 7. CDR3 protein: CASSRLAGGRSNEQFF. In DNA, the CDR3 is TGTGCCAGCAGTCGACTAGCGGGGGGGCGGTCCAATGAGCAGTTCTTC.

The CDR3 sequence: CASSETASNYGYTF. The CDR3 DNA follows: TGCGCCAGCAGTGAGACAGCCTCTAACTATGGCTACACCTTC. This chain uses TRBV10-2 with TRBJ1-2, with D uncertain. V lost 2 bases and J lost 0, with 7 bases in between. This CDR3 spans 14 amino acids. CDR1 is WSHSY and CDR2 is SAAADI in the germline V gene.

In its sample, this clone was seen once. The J gene is TRBJ2-1, the V gene TRBV5-1, with D unclear. V shed 2 bases and J shed 6 bases, with 30 bases lying between them. Looked up from germline, CDR1 is SGHRS and CDR2 is YFSETQ. The CDR3 is 20 residues long. The CDR3 here is CASSFRPLTSIGPDANEQFF. DNA for the CDR3: TGCGCCAGCAGCTTCAGACCTCTTACCTCGATAGGACCGGACGCCAATGAGCAGTTCTTC.

The rearrangement uses TRBV5-4 and TRBJ1-5; D is uncertain. Germline values: CDR1 SGHNT, CDR2 YYREEE (reference sequence). The CDR3 has 15 residues. With 3 bases removed from V and 4 bases from J, the gap between germline ends came to 14 bases. The CDR3 spells CASSSSDDRNQPQHF. DNA for the CDR3: TGTGCCAGCAGCTCGTCCGATGACCGGAATCAGCCCCAGCATTTT.

The CDR3 sequence is CASSSSVEQYF. The CDR3 coding sequence is TGTGCCAGCAGTTCATCCGTCGAGCAGTACTTC. V gene TRBV11-2 combines with J gene TRBJ2-7; D is unresolved. V dropped 6 bases and J dropped 6 bases, with 9 bases sitting between them. The germline CDR1 and CDR2 sequences are SGHAT and FQNNGV. There are 11 residues in the CDR3.

This chain links TRBV29-1 with TRBJ2-7, with 8 nucleotides matching TRBD1. Trimming took 0 bases from V and 2 from J; bases not matched to a gene: 6. The CDR3 length is 15 residues. The germline V gene encodes CDR1 SQVTM and CDR2 ANQGSEA. The CDR3 here is CSVEDKGTGPYEQYF. For the CDR3, the DNA is TGCAGCGTTGAAGATAAGGGGACAGGCCCCTACGAGCAGTACTTC.

For this clone: Distinct nucleotide sequences in the sample also encode this CDR3. V gene TRBV19 combines with J gene TRBJ2-7, with D perhaps TRBD1 (6 bases). V was shortened by 3 bases and J by 3 bases, with 9 bases between the two germline ends. This CDR3 contains 13 residues. Germline CDR1 is LNHDA and CDR2 is SQIVND (reference sequence). The CDR3 spells CASSITGSYEQYF. The CDR3, as DNA: TGTGCCAGTAGTATTACAGGGAGCTACGAGCAGTACTTC. Using reference TRBV19 and TRBJ2-7 for the parts outside the CDR3, the full variable domain is DGGITQSPKYLFRKEGQNVTLSCEQNLNHDAMYWYRQDPGQGLRLIYYSQIVNDFQKGDIAEGYSVSREKKESFPLTVTSAQKNPTAFYLCASSITGSYEQYFGPGTRLTVT.

This chain links TRBV7-6 with TRBJ1-3; no clear D gene. The length of the CDR3 is 11 residues. Trimming took 8 bases from V and 4 from J, leaving 6 bases between them. In germline, CDR1 is SGHVS, CDR2 FNYEAQ. CDR3: CASQEGNTIYF. CDR3 nucleotide sequence: TGTGCCAGCCAAGAAGGAAACACCATATATTTT.

This chain joins TRBV27 and TRBJ2-2, with D maybe TRBD1 (5 bases). Per the germline V gene, CDR1 is MNHEY and CDR2 is SMNVEV (reference sequence). This CDR3 has 18 residues. The V gene lost 2 bases and the J gene lost 0 bases, with 16 bases spanning the gap. The CDR3 coding sequence is TGTGCCAGCAGTTTAATTACAGGCATGATACCGAACACCGGGGAGCTGTTTTTT. Translation gives CASSLITGMIPNTGELFF.

This chain connects TRBV10-1 to TRBJ2-4; 11 positions match TRBD1. Germline V gene lookup returns CDR1 WNHNN and CDR2 SYGVQD (reference sequence). V lost 0 bases, J lost 8 bases, and 12 bases stayed unmatched. The CDR3 sequence is 18 residues long. CDR3 region: CASSESATGTGGLDIQYF. The CDR3 DNA follows: TGCGCCAGCAGTGAGTCGGCAACCGGGACAGGGGGTTTGGACATTCAGTACTTC.

This chain connects TRBV25-1 to TRBJ2-2; 7 nucleotides agree with TRBD2. CDR1 and CDR2 (germline): MGHDK, SYGVNS. V lost 1 base to trimming and J lost 2 bases; unmatched junction nucleotides: 4. The CDR3 covers 16 residues. The CDR3 reads CASSEWEGDNTGELFF. In nucleotides, the CDR3 is TGTGCCAGCAGTGAATGGGAGGGTGATAACACCGGGGAGCTGTTTTTT. The full variable domain, rest sourced from reference TRBV25-1 and TRBJ2-2, is EADIYQTPRYLVIGTGKKITLECSQTMGHDKMYWYQQDPGMELHLIHYSYGVNSTEKGDLSSESTVSRIRTEHFPLTLESARPSHTSQYLCASSEWEGDNTGELFFGEGSRLTVL.

The sample holds one count of this clone. CDR3 sequence reads: CASSVGLDNGETQYF. The DNA of the CDR3 is TGTGCCAGCAGCGTAGGGCTGGACAACGGGGAGACCCAGTACTTC. The chain uses TRBV9 and TRBJ2-5; the D gene is possibly TRBD1 (5 bases). Germline V CDR1 and CDR2: SGDLS, YYNGEE. This CDR3 spans 15 amino acids. With 0 bases removed from V and 5 bases from J, the gap between germline ends came to 14 bases.

The chain's CDR3 is CASSSYTGTGTYEQYF. The CDR3 DNA reads TGTGCCAGCAGTTCATATACCGGGACGGGAACCTACGAGCAGTACTTC. This chain uses TRBV27 with TRBJ2-7; D assignment may be TRBD1 or TRBD2 (5 bases each). Germline values: CDR1 MNHEY, CDR2 SMNVEV (reference sequence). V shed 4 bases and J shed 2 bases, with 18 bases lying between them. CDR3 length: 16 residues.